Described below is a single T cell receptor beta chain sequence and its context. V gave up 4 bases and J gave up 9 bases, with 18 bases separating them. The CDR3 sequence is 14 residues long. This sample is part of a study of human T cells and chemical hapten exposure. Whole-study context: In the sensitization step, 2% DPC was placed on about 2 cm by about 2 cm of upper inner arm skin. Each patch test put 0.01% DPC on the upper back, and results were read at 6 days.

The time point here: pre-sensitization, week 0. Treatment noted: therapeutic diphenylcyclopropenone sensitization with weekly scalp DPC. The library put unique molecular identifiers onto individual cDNA molecules. Authors' analysis steps: The number of TCRs in each sample had a median of around 96,000 and spanned about 20,000 to 690,600. MiXCR was run by TCRdb on the RACE reads, yielding one entry per CDR3 protein. Here the V and J calls rest on TCRdb's processing, not on the authors' analysis. This sample has 60,000 to 75,000 distinct CDR3 sequences, with around 7% found just once. V gene TRBV12-3 or TRBV12-4 combines with J gene TRBJ2-5, with D hard to call. This receptor was identified in a woman aged 25 to 39 with alopecia areata. Some clones in this sample may be carry-over from other donors' samples. The sequencing used whole blood, collected in connection with sensitization to the hapten diphenylcyclopropenone (DPC). The CDR3 DNA reads as TGTGCCAGCAGTTCCGACGGGTCCGGTCGGGCCCAGTACTTC. This sequence encodes CASSSDGSGRAQYF.